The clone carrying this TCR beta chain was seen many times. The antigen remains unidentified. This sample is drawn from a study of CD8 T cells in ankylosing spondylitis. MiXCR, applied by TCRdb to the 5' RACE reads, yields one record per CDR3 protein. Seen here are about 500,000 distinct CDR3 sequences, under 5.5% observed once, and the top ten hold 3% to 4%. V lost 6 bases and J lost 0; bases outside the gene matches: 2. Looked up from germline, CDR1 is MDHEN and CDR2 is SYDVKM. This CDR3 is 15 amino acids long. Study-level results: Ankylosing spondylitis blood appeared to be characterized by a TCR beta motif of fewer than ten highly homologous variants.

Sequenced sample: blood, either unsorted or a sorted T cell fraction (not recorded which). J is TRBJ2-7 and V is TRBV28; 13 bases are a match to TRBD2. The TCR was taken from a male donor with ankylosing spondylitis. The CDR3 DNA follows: TGTGCCAGCAGACGGACTAGCGGGGGCTCCTACGAGCAGTACTTC. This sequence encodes CASRRTSGGSYEQYF. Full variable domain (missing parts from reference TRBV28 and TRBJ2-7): DVKVTQSSRYLVKRTGEKVFLECVQDMDHENMFWYRQDPGLGLRLIYFSYDVKMKEKGDIPEGYSVSREKKERFSLILESASTNQTSMYLCASRRTSGGSYEQYFGPGTRLTVT.